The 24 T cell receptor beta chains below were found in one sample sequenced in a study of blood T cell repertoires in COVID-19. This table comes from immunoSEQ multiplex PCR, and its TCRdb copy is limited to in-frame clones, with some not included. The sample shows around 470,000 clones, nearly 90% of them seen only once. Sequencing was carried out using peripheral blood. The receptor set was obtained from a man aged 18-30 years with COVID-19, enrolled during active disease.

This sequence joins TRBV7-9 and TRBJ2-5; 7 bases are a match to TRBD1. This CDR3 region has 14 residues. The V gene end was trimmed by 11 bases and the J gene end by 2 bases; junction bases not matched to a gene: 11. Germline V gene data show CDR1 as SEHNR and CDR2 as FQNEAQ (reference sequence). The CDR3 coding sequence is TGTGCCGGTCACCCCCGGGACAGTCAAGAGACCCAGTACTTC. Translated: CAGHPRDSQETQYF.

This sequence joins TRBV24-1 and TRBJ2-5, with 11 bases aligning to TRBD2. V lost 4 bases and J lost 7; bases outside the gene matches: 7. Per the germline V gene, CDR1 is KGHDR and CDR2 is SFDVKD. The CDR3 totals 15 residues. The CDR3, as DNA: TGTGCCACCAGTGACCGACTAGCGGGGTCTGGGACCCAGTACTTC. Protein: CATSDRLAGSGTQYF.

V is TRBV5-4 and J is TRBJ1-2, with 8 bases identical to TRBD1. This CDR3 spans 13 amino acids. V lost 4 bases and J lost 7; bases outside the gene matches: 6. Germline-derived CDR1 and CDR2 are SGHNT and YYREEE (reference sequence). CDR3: CASSLKQGGGYTF. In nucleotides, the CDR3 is TGTGCCAGCAGCCTGAAACAGGGGGGTGGCTACACCTTC.

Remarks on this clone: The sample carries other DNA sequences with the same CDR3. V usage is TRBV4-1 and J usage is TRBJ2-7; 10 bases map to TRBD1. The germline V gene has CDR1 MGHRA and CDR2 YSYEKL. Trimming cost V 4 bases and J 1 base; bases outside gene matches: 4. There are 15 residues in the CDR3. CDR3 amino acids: CASSPGQGPSYEQYF. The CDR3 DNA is TGCGCCAGCAGCCCGGGACAGGGGCCATCCTACGAGCAGTACTTC.

CDR3 sequence reads: CATSRDYRETEAFF. Here the CDR3 DNA reads TGTGCCACCAGCAGAGACTACAGGGAGACTGAAGCTTTCTTT. This rearrangement joins TRBV15 to TRBJ1-1; D might be TRBD1 (6 bases). There are 14 residues in the CDR3. The germline V gene has CDR1 LNHNV and CDR2 YYDKDF (reference sequence). V was cut by 0 bases and J by 5 bases, with 10 bases left in between.

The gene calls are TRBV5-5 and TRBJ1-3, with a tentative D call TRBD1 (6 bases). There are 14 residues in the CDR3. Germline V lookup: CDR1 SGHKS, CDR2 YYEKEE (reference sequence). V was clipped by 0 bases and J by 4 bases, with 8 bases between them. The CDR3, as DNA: TGTGCCAGCAGCTTGGCAGGGGACGGAAACACCATATATTTT. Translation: CASSLAGDGNTIYF.

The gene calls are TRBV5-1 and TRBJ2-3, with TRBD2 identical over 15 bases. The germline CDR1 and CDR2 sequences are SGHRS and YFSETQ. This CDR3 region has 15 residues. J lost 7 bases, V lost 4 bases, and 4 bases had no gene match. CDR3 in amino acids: CASSPGTSGRNTQYF. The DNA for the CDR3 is TGCGCCAGCAGCCCCGGGACTAGCGGGAGGAATACGCAGTATTTT.

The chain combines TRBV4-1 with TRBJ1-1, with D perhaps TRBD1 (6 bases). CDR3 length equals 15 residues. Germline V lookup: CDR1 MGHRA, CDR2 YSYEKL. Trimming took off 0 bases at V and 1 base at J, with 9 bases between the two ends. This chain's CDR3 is CASSQDPGANTEAFF. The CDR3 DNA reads TGCGCCAGCAGCCAAGATCCAGGGGCGAACACTGAAGCTTTCTTT.

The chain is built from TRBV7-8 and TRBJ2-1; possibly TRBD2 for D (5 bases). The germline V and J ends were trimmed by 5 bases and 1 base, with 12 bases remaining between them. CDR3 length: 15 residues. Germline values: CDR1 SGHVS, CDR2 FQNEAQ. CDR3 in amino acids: CASSPSSPSYNEQFF. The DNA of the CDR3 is TGTGCCAGCAGCCCGTCTAGCCCGTCCTACAATGAGCAGTTCTTC.

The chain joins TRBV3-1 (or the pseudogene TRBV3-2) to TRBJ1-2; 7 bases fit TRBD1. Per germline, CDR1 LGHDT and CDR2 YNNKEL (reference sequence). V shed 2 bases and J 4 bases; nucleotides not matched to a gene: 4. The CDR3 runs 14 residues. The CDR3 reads CASSQQGGTYGYTF. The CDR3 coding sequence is TGTGCCAGCAGCCAACAGGGGGGTACCTATGGCTACACCTTC.

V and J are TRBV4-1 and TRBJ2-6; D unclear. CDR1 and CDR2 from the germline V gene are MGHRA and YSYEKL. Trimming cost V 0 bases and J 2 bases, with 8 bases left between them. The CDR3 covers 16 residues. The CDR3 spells CASSQDGTPGANVLTF. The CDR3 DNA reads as TGCGCCAGCAGCCAAGATGGCACCCCTGGGGCCAACGTCCTGACTTTC.

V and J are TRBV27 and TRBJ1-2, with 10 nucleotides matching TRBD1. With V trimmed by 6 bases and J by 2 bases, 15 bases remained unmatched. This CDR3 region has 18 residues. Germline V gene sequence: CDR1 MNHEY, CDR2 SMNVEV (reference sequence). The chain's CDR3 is CASSPAGTGVGGNYGYTF. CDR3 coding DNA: TGTGCCAGCAGCCCGGCGGGGACAGGGGTGGGTGGGAACTATGGCTACACCTTC.

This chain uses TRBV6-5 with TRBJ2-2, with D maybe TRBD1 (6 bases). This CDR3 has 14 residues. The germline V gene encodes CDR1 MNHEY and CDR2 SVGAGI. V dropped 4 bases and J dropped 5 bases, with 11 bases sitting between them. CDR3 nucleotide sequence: TGTGCCAGCAGTTTACGAAGGGGGACCGGGGAGCTGTTTTTT. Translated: CASSLRRGTGELFF.

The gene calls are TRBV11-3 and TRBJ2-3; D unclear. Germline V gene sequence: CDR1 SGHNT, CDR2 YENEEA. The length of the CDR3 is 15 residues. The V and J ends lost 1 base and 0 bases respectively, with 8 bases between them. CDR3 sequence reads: CASSLAYGSTDTQYF. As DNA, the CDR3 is TGTGCCAGCAGCTTAGCGTACGGGAGCACAGATACGCAGTATTTT.

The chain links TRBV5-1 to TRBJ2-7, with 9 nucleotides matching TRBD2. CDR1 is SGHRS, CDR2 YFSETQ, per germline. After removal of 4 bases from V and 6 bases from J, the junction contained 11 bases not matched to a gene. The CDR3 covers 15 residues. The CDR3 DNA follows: TGCGCCAGCAGCCCGGCCGGGACTAGCAACGGCGAGCAGTACTTC. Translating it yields CASSPAGTSNGEQYF.

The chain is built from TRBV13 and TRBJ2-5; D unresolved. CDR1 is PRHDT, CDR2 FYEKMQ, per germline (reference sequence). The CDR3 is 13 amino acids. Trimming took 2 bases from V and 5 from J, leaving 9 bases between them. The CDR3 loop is CASSLPPRETQYF. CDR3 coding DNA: TGTGCCAGCAGCTTACCCCCTCGGGAGACCCAGTACTTC.

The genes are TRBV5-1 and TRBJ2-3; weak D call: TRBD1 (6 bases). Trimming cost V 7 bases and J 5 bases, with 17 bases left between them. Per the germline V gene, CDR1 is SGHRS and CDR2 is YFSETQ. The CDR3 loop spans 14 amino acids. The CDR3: CASGKNRVGDTQYF. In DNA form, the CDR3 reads TGCGCCAGCGGAAAAAACAGGGTAGGAGATACGCAGTATTTT. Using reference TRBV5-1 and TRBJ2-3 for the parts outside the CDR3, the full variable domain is KAGVTQTPRYLIKTRGQQVTLSCSPISGHRSVSWYQQTPGQGLQFLFEYFSETQRNKGNFPGRFSGRQFSNSRSEMNVSTLELGDSALYLCASGKNRVGDTQYFGPGTRLTVL.

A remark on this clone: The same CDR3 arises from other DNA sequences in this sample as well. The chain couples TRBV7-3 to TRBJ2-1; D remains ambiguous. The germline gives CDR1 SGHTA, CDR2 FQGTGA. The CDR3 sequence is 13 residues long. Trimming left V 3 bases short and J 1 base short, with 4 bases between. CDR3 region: CASSLTSYNEQFF. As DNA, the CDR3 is TGTGCCAGCAGCTTGACTTCCTACAATGAGCAGTTCTTC.

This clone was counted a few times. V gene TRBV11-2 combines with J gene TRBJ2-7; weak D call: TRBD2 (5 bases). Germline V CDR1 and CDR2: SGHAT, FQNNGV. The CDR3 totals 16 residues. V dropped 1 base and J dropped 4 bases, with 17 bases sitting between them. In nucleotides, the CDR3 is TGTGCCAGCAGCTTAGTGTCCGGGGATCCCCTTTACGAGCAGTACTTC. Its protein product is CASSLVSGDPLYEQYF.

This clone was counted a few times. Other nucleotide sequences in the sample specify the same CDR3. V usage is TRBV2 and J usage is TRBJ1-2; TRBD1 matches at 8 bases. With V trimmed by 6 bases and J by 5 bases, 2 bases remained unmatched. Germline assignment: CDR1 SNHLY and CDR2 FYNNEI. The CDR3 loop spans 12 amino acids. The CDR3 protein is CASRDRDYGYTF. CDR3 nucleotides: TGTGCCAGCAGGGACAGGGATTATGGCTACACCTTC.

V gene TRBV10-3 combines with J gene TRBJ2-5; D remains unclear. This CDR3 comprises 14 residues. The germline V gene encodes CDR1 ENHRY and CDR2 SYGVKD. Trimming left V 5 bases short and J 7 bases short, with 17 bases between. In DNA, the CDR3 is TGTGCCATCAGTTCGAATCAAGAGGTTGGGACCCAGTACTTC. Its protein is CAISSNQEVGTQYF.

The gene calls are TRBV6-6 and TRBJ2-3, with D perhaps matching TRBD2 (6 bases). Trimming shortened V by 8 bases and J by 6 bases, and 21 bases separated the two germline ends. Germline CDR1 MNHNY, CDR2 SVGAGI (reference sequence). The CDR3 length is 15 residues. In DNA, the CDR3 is TGTGCCAGCGCGCCTAACCTCGGGACTGTCGATACGCAGTATTTT. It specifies CASAPNLGTVDTQYF.

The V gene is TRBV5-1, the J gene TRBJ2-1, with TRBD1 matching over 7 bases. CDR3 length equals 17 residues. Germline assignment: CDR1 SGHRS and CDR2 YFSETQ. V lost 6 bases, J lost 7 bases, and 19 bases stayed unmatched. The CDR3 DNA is TGCGCCAGCACCAGGGTCGGGCAGGGGCAGGGGGAGAATGAGCAGTTCTTC. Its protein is CASTRVGQGQGENEQFF.

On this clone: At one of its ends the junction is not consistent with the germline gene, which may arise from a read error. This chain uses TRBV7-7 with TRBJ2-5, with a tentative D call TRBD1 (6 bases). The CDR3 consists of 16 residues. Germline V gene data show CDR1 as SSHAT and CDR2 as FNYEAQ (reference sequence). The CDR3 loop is CASSQFQGTEGETQYF. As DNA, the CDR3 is TGTGCTAGCAGCCAATTCCAGGGGACCGAAGGAGAGACCCAGTACTTC.